Listed below are T cell receptor beta chains from one sample, sequenced in a study of T cells in Graves' hyperthyroidism and ophthalmopathy. TCRdb passed the multiplex PCR reads through MiXCR, listing each CDR3 protein once. The sample records around 500,000 distinct CDR3 sequences, about 16% being singletons. The specimen was blood. The source is a woman in her twenties or thirties with Graves' ophthalmopathy. Each CDR3 is given with its conserved first and last residue. The order of the fields is CDR3 DNA, CDR3 protein, D gene, CDR3 length, J gene, V gene, clone size. D genes are given only for firm matches. Expanded clones are given a class, and other clones once, few, many or no size at all.

DNA: TGCAGTGCTAAAGTAACAGCTGAGCAGTTCTTC; CDR3: CSAKVTAEQFF; D: .; length: 11; J: TRBJ2-1; V: TRBV20-1; size: .
DNA: TGTGCCAGCAGCCCTAAGCCTTGGGCGGGAGCGGAAGAGACCCAGTACTTC; CDR3: CASSPKPWAGAEETQYF; D: TRBD2; length: 17; J: TRBJ2-5; V: TRBV11-2; size: .
DNA: TGCAGTGCTCGACGGGGGATCTGGACCACAGACGGCTACACCTTC; CDR3: CSARRGIWTTDGYTF; D: .; length: 15; J: TRBJ1-2; V: TRBV20-1; size: many
DNA: TGTGCCAGCAGCTGGGCCAACATCGGAGAGCAGTACTTC; CDR3: CASSWANIGEQYF; D: .; length: 13; J: TRBJ2-7; V: TRBV12-3/TRBV12-4; size: many
DNA: TGTGCCAGCAGTGAAATAGCGATACGCTACGAGCAGTACTTC; CDR3: CASSEIAIRYEQYF; D: .; length: 14; J: TRBJ2-7; V: TRBV6-1; size: many
DNA: TGCGCCAGCAGTGCGACCGCGGGTCTGACTGAAGCTTTCTTT; CDR3: CASSATAGLTEAFF; D: .; length: 14; J: TRBJ1-1; V: TRBV10-2; size: .
DNA: TGTGCCAGCAGCCGACGGGGTAGCATCAATGAGCAGTTCTTC; CDR3: CASSRRGSINEQFF; D: .; length: 14; J: TRBJ2-1; V: TRBV7-3; size: many
DNA: TGTGCCAGCACCCAAGGACAGAAGTACTACGAGCAGTACTTC; CDR3: CASTQGQKYYEQYF; D: .; length: 14; J: TRBJ2-7; V: TRBV13; size: .
DNA: TGTGCCTGGACCCTACACGGGACAGGTACCTATGGCTACACCTTC; CDR3: CAWTLHGTGTYGYTF; D: TRBD1; length: 15; J: TRBJ1-2; V: TRBV30; size: few
DNA: TGTGCCAGCAGTTTATCGGGGGTGGGCACTGAAGCTTTCTTT; CDR3: CASSLSGVGTEAFF; D: .; length: 14; J: TRBJ1-1; V: TRBV27; size: many
DNA: TGCGCCAGCAGTGAGTCGGGGGGAGGCCCCGGAGCCGAGCAGTACTTC; CDR3: CASSESGGGPGAEQYF; D: .; length: 16; J: TRBJ2-7; V: TRBV10-2; size: .
DNA: TGTGCCTGGAGTGTACCGGGACGAGTCTACGAGCAGTACTTC; CDR3: CAWSVPGRVYEQYF; D: .; length: 14; J: TRBJ2-7; V: TRBV30; size: many
DNA: TGTGCCAGCAGCTACTCGGGGGGTCACAATGAGCAGTTCTTC; CDR3: CASSYSGGHNEQFF; D: TRBD2; length: 14; J: TRBJ2-1; V: TRBV11-2; size: .
DNA: TGTGCCAGCAATCGGGACCCGCCGAGCCTCAATGAGCAGTTCTTC; CDR3: CASNRDPPSLNEQFF; D: .; length: 15; J: TRBJ2-1; V: TRBV2; size: many
DNA: TGTGCCAACAGTGCCAACCCCGGGACAGGGTACCTCTCCTACGAGCAGTACTTC; CDR3: CANSANPGTGYLSYEQYF; D: TRBD1; length: 18; J: TRBJ2-7; V: TRBV6-1; size: .
DNA: TGTGCCAGCAGCTTAGATCGGATTAATCAGCCCCAGCATTTT; CDR3: CASSLDRINQPQHF; D: .; length: 14; J: TRBJ1-5; V: TRBV11-2; size: many
DNA: TGTGCCAGCCAGAGGCGGGAGGGAGGGGAAGAGCAGTACTTC; CDR3: CASQRREGGEEQYF; D: TRBD2; length: 14; J: TRBJ2-7; V: TRBV2; size: many
DNA: TGTGCCACCAGTGGGGGGAGGGCGGGAGGCTACAATGAGCAGTTCTTC; CDR3: CATSGGRAGGYNEQFF; D: TRBD2; length: 16; J: TRBJ2-1; V: TRBV24-1; size: .
DNA: TGCAGCGTCATGACAGGGGAAGGCCAAGAGACCCAGTACTTC; CDR3: CSVMTGEGQETQYF; D: TRBD1; length: 14; J: TRBJ2-5; V: TRBV29-1; size: many
DNA: TGTGCCAGCAGTCTTCTAGGACTAGCGGGAGGGCAAGATACGCAGTATTTT; CDR3: CASSLLGLAGGQDTQYF; D: TRBD2; length: 17; J: TRBJ2-3; V: TRBV27; size: .
DNA: TGTGCCAGCAGCCTCAGGGGAGACTATGGCTACACCTTC; CDR3: CASSLRGDYGYTF; D: .; length: 13; J: TRBJ1-2; V: TRBV3-1; size: many
DNA: TGTGCCAGCAGCGTAGGACAGCTCAATCAGCCCCAGCATTTT; CDR3: CASSVGQLNQPQHF; D: .; length: 14; J: TRBJ1-5; V: TRBV9; size: .
DNA: TGCAGTGCTAGTTCCCCCGGGACAGGGTTATTCTATGAGCAGTTCTTC; CDR3: CSASSPGTGLFYEQFF; D: TRBD1; length: 16; J: TRBJ2-1; V: TRBV20-1; size: many
DNA: TGCGCCAGCAGCGGAGGACTAGCGGACGAGCAGTACTTC; CDR3: CASSGGLADEQYF; D: TRBD2; length: 13; J: TRBJ2-7; V: TRBV5-1; size: many
DNA: TGTGCCAGCAGCGCCTTGGGGGGGGCTGAAGCTTTCTTT; CDR3: CASSALGGAEAFF; D: .; length: 13; J: TRBJ1-1; V: TRBV9; size: many
DNA: TGTGCCAGCAGCCAAGAAGCTCTTATAGACAGGGGAAGACCCGAGCAGTACTTC; CDR3: CASSQEALIDRGRPEQYF; D: TRBD1; length: 18; J: TRBJ2-7; V: TRBV3-1; size: few
DNA: TGTGCCAGCAGTGGGACAGTCCAAGAGACCCAGTACTTC; CDR3: CASSGTVQETQYF; D: TRBD1; length: 13; J: TRBJ2-5; V: TRBV3-1; size: many
DNA: TGTGTCAGCCTCGGGGACTTTAATGAAAAACTGTTTTTT; CDR3: CVSLGDFNEKLFF; D: .; length: 13; J: TRBJ1-4; V: TRBV6-2/TRBV6-3; size: .
DNA: TGTGCCAGCACCACGGGATGGGGGGCCCATGAGCAGTTCTTC; CDR3: CASTTGWGAHEQFF; D: .; length: 14; J: TRBJ2-1; V: TRBV28; size: many
DNA: TGTGCCAGCAGCTCCGGGACCACCAATCAGCCCCAGCATTTT; CDR3: CASSSGTTNQPQHF; D: .; length: 14; J: TRBJ1-5; V: TRBV13; size: many
DNA: TGTGCCAGCACCAAGCGGTTGAATGAGCAGTTCTTC; CDR3: CASTKRLNEQFF; D: .; length: 12; J: TRBJ2-1; V: TRBV7-2; size: many
DNA: TGTGCCAGCAGTTTACCCCCGGACCCTAACACCGGGGAGCTGTTTTTT; CDR3: CASSLPPDPNTGELFF; D: .; length: 16; J: TRBJ2-2; V: TRBV12-3/TRBV12-4; size: few
DNA: TGCAGTGCTAGGAACAGGGACAGGGGGCGCTTTGGGGAGCTGTTTTTT; CDR3: CSARNRDRGRFGELFF; D: TRBD1; length: 16; J: TRBJ2-2; V: TRBV20-1; size: few
DNA: TGTGCCAGCAACACGGACAAAGCTAACTATGGCTACACCTTC; CDR3: CASNTDKANYGYTF; D: .; length: 14; J: TRBJ1-2; V: TRBV7-9; size: many
DNA: TGTGCCAGCAGTTTCCGTGCGGGAGGAGAAGAGACCCAGTACTTC; CDR3: CASSFRAGGEETQYF; D: TRBD2; length: 15; J: TRBJ2-5; V: TRBV28; size: many
DNA: TGTGCCAGCAGTCACGGGACAGGGAACGAAAAACTGTTTTTT; CDR3: CASSHGTGNEKLFF; D: TRBD1; length: 14; J: TRBJ1-4; V: TRBV12-3/TRBV12-4; size: many
DNA: TGCAGTGCTAGATTCCCGTACCAAGAGACCCAGTACTTC; CDR3: CSARFPYQETQYF; D: .; length: 13; J: TRBJ2-5; V: TRBV20-1; size: few
DNA: TGTGCCTGGAGAACCACAGGGTCCTATGGCTACACCTTC; CDR3: CAWRTTGSYGYTF; D: .; length: 13; J: TRBJ1-2; V: TRBV30; size: many
DNA: TGCGCCAGCAGCTTGGTATCCAGGACAGGGACTCGGGCAGATACGCAGTATTTT; CDR3: CASSLVSRTGTRADTQYF; D: TRBD1; length: 18; J: TRBJ2-3; V: TRBV5-1; size: few
DNA: TGTGCCAGCTCACCTGAAACTAGCGGGAGATCCTACGAGCAGTACTTC; CDR3: CASSPETSGRSYEQYF; D: TRBD2; length: 16; J: TRBJ2-7; V: TRBV18; size: many
DNA: TGTGCCAGCAGTTACTCGACAGGCTCAAATGAAAAACTGTTTTTT; CDR3: CASSYSTGSNEKLFF; D: .; length: 15; J: TRBJ1-4; V: TRBV6-6; size: .
DNA: TGCGCCAGAAGCGGGACCCAGTACTTC; CDR3: CARSGTQYF; D: .; length: 9; J: TRBJ2-5; V: TRBV5-1; size: few
DNA: TGTGCCTGGAGGGGAACAGGGGAAAATTCACCCCTCCACTTT; CDR3: CAWRGTGENSPLHF; D: TRBD1; length: 14; J: TRBJ1-6; V: TRBV30; size: many
DNA: TGTGCCATCGGGGGAATAACCGGGACCACCACAGATACGCAGTATTTT; CDR3: CAIGGITGTTTDTQYF; D: .; length: 16; J: TRBJ2-3; V: TRBV10-3; size: .
DNA: TGCAGTGCTAACCACGCCTTCGAGGGGGGGTTGTATTTT; CDR3: CSANHAFEGGLYF; D: .; length: 13; J: TRBJ2-3; V: TRBV20-1; size: .
DNA: TGCAGCGTTGTTTCCGGACAGCGGGACGAGCAGTACTTC; CDR3: CSVVSGQRDEQYF; D: .; length: 13; J: TRBJ2-7; V: TRBV29-1; size: many
DNA: TGTGCCACCAGTGACCTAGAATCCACGTACAATGAGCAGTTCTTC; CDR3: CATSDLESTYNEQFF; D: .; length: 15; J: TRBJ2-1; V: TRBV24-1; size: few